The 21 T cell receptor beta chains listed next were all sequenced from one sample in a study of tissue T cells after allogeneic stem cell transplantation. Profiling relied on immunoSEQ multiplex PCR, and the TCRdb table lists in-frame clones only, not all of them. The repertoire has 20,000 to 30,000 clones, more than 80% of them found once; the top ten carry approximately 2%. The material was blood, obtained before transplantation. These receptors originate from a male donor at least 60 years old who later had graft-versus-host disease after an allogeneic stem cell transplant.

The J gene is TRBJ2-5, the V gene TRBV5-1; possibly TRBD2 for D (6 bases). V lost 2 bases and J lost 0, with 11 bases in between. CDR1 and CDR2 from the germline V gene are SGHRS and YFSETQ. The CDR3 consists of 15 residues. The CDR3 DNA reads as TGCGCCAGCAGCTTTGTGGGAGGCTACCAAGAGACCCAGTACTTC. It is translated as CASSFVGGYQETQYF.

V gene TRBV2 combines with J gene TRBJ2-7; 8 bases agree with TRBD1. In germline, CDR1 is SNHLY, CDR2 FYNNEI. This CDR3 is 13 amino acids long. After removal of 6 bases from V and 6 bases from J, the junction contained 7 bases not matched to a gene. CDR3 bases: TGTGCCAGCAGGAAAAACACAGGGGGCGAGCAGTACTTC. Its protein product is CASRKNTGGEQYF.

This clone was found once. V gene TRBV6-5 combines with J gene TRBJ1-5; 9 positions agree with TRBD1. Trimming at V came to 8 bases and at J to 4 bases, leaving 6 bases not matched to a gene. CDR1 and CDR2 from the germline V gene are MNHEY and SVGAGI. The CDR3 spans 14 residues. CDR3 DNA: TGTGCCAGCGCAACAGGGGGCCTTAATCAGCCCCAGCATTTT. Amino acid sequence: CASATGGLNQPQHF.

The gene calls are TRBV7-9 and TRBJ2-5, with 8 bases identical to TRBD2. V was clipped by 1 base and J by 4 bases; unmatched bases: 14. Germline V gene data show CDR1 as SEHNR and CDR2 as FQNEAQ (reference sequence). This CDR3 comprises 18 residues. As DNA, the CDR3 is TGTGCCAGCAGCTTAGAAAGTATGGCGGGAGGTTTTCGAGAGACCCAGTACTTC. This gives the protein CASSLESMAGGFRETQYF.

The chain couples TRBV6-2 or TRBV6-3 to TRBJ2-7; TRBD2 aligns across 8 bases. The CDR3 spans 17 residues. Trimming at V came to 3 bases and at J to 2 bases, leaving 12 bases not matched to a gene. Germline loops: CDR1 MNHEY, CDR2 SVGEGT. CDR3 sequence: CASSYHPNGGETYEQYF. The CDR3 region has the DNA TGTGCCAGCAGTTATCACCCAAACGGGGGGGAGACCTACGAGCAGTACTTC.

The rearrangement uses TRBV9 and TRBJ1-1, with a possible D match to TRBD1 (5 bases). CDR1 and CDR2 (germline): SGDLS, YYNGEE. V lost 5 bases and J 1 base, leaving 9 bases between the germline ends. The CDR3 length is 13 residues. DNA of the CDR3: TGTGCCAGCAGTAGGGACCCGAACACTGAAGCTTTCTTT. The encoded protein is CASSRDPNTEAFF.

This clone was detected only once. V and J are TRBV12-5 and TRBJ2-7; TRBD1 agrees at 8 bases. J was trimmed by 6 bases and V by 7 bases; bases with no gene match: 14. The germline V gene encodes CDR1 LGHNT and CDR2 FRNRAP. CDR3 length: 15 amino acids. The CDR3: CASALGAGQASEQYF. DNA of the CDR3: TGTGCTAGTGCCCTGGGGGCGGGACAGGCTTCCGAGCAGTACTTC.

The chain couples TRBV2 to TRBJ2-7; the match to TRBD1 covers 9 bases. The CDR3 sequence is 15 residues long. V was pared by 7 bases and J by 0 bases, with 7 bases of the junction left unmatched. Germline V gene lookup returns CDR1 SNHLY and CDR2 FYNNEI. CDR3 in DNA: TGTGCCAGCATCCGGACAGGGGTAACCTCCTACGAGCAGTACTTC. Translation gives CASIRTGVTSYEQYF.

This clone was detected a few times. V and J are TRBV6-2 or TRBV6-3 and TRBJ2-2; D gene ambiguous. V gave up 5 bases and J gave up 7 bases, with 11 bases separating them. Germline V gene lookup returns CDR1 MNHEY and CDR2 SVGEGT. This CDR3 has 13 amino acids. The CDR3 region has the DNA TGTGCCAGCAGTCCCTTGCCGCGCGGGGAGCTGTTTTTT. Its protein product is CASSPLPRGELFF.

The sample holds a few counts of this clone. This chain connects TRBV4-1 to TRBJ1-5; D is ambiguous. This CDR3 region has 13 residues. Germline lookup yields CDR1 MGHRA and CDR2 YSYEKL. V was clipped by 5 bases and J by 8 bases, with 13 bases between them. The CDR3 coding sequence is TGCGCCAGCAGCGAGTCCAGCCGGAAGCCCCAGCATTTT. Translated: CASSESSRKPQHF.

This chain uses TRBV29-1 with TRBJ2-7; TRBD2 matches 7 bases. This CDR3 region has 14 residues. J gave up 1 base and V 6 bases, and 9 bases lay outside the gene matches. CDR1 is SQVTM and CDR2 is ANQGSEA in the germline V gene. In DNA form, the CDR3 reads TGCAGCGTCGCTCGGGAGGCCCATTCCTACGAGCAGTACTTC. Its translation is CSVAREAHSYEQYF.

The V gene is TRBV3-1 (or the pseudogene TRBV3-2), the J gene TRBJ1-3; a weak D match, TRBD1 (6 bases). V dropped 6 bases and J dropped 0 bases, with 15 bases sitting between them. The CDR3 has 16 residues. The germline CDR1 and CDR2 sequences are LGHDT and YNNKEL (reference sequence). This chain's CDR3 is CASRSTGNPSGNTIYF. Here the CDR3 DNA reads TGTGCCAGCAGGTCTACAGGGAACCCCTCTGGAAACACCATATATTTT.

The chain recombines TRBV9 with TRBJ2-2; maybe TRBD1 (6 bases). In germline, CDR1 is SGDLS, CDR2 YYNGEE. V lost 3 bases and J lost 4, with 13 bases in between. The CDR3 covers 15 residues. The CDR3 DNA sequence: TGTGCCAGCAGCGGTACCGGGACAAGCACCGGGGAGCTGTTTTTT. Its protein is CASSGTGTSTGELFF.

This chain's CDR3 is CASSLPDRGGETQYF. The CDR3 DNA reads TGCGCCAGCAGCTTACCGGACAGGGGGGGAGAGACCCAGTACTTC. The chain is built from TRBV4-1 and TRBJ2-5; 10 positions agree with TRBD1. This CDR3 spans 15 amino acids. With 5 bases clipped from V and 4 bases from J, the junction kept 7 bases outside the gene matches. Per the germline V gene, CDR1 is MGHRA and CDR2 is YSYEKL.

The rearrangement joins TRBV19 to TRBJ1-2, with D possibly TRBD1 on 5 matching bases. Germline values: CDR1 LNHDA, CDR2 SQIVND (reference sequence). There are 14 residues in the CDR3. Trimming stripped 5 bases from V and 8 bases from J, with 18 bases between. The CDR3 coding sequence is TGTGCCAGTAGTGTGGAGGGGATAGGACGAGGCTACACCTTC. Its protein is CASSVEGIGRGYTF.

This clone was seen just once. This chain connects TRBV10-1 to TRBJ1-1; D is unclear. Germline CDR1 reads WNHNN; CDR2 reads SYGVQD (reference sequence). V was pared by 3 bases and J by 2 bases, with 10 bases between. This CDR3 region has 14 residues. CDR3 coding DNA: TGCGCCAGCAGTGAATCCGGGTTTAACACTGAAGCTTTCTTT. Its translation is CASSESGFNTEAFF.

The CDR3 here is CASSLGGESNQPQHF. The CDR3, as DNA: TGTGCCAGCTCACTAGGAGGAGAAAGCAATCAGCCCCAGCATTTT. This sequence joins TRBV18 and TRBJ1-5; D is undetermined. Looked up from germline, CDR1 is KGHSH and CDR2 is LQKENI. The CDR3 is 15 residues long. V shed 4 bases and J shed 1 base, with 11 bases lying between them.

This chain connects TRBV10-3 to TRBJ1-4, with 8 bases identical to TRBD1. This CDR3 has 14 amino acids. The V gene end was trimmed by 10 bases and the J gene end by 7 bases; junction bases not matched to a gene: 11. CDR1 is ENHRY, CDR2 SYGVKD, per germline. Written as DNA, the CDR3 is TGTGCCACCCACAGAGGGACAGGACGTGAAAAACTGTTTTTT. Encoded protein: CATHRGTGREKLFF.

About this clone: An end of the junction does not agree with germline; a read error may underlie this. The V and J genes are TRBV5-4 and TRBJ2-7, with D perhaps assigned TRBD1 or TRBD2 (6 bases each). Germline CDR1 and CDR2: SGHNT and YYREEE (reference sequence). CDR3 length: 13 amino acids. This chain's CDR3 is CASSLVGGSAESW. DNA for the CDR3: TGTGCCAGCAGCCTAGTCGGGGGCAGCGCTGAATCCTGG.

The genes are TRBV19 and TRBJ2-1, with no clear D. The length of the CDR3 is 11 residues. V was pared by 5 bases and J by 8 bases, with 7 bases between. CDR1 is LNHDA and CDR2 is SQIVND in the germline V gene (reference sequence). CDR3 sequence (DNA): TGTGCCAGTAGTGGTTCATATGAGCAGTTCTTC. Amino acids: CASSGSYEQFF. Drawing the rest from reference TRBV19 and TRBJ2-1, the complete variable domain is DGGITQSPKYLFRKEGQNVTLSCEQNLNHDAMYWYRQDPGQGLRLIYYSQIVNDFQKGDIAEGYSVSREKKESFPLTVTSAQKNPTAFYLCASSGSYEQFFGPGTRLTVL.

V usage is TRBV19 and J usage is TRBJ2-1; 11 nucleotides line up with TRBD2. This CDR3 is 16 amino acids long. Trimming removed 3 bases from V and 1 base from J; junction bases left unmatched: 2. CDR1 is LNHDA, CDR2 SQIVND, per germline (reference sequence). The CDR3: CASSMASGRSYNEQFF. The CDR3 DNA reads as TGTGCCAGTAGTATGGCTAGCGGGAGGTCCTACAATGAGCAGTTCTTC.